One sample yielded the 24 T cell receptor beta chains listed below, sequenced in a study of somatic mutations in cytotoxic T cells in rheumatoid arthritis. Using immunoSEQ multiplex PCR, the repertoire was profiled, and TCRdb retains in-frame clones only, with some absent. The data show 18,000 or so clones, with around 67% seen just once and under 25% held by the top ten. Sequenced input: CD8+ T cells sorted from blood. The receptors derive from a woman aged 60 to 75 in good health.

For the CDR3, the DNA is TGTGCCAGCAGCTCGGACTATGGCTACACCTTC. Translated, it gives CASSSDYGYTF. The V gene is TRBV7-9, the J gene TRBJ1-2; no firm D call. The CDR3 is 11 residues long. V lost 4 bases, J lost 3 bases, and 3 bases lay in between. Germline V lookup: CDR1 SEHNR, CDR2 FQNEAQ (reference sequence).

The V call is TRBV30, the J call TRBJ2-7; 8 nucleotides agree with TRBD2. There are 14 residues in the CDR3. Looked up from germline, CDR1 is GTSNPN and CDR2 is SVGIG (reference sequence). Trimming took 2 bases from V and 3 from J; bases not matched to a gene: 6. CDR3 loop: CAWSWSGGSYEQYF. The CDR3 nucleotides read TGTGCCTGGAGTTGGAGCGGGGGCAGCTACGAGCAGTACTTC.

The J gene is TRBJ1-1, the V gene TRBV6-5, with 8 positions matching TRBD1. The germline CDR1 and CDR2 sequences are MNHEY and SVGAGI. This CDR3 has 13 residues. J lost 4 bases, V lost 5 bases, and 3 bases had no gene match. In DNA form, the CDR3 reads TGTGCCAGCAGTCCACAGGGGGGCACTGAAGCTTTCTTT. This translates into CASSPQGGTEAFF.

The chain links TRBV4-1 to TRBJ2-3; TRBD2 aligns across 14 bases. Per germline, CDR1 MGHRA and CDR2 YSYEKL. The ends lost 0 bases at V and 5 bases at J; junction bases unmatched: 4. CDR3 size: 17 residues. CDR3 sequence: CASSQEPGTSGRDTQYF. The CDR3 DNA is TGCGCCAGCAGCCAAGAACCCGGGACTAGCGGGAGAGATACGCAGTATTTT.

The V gene is TRBV5-5, the J gene TRBJ2-7; either TRBD1 or TRBD2 may fit D (5 bases each). The V gene's germline CDR1 is SGHKS and CDR2 YYEKEE (reference sequence). V was shortened by 3 bases and J by 3 bases, with 10 bases between the two germline ends. This CDR3 is 13 amino acids long. CDR3 protein: CASSWDVNYEQYF. The CDR3 DNA is TGTGCCAGCAGCTGGGACGTTAACTACGAGCAGTACTTC.

The chain employs TRBV9 and TRBJ2-5; TRBD2 might be the D (5 bases). The CDR3 contains 14 residues. CDR1 is SGDLS, CDR2 YYNGEE, per germline. V shed 4 bases and J shed 4 bases, with 14 bases lying between them. The CDR3 region has the DNA TGTGCCAGCAGCCTTCGGAGGTTCGGAGAGACCCAGTACTTC. Its translation is CASSLRRFGETQYF. The whole variable domain, remainder taken from reference TRBV9 and TRBJ2-5, is DSGVTQTPKHLITATGQRVTLRCSPRSGDLSVYWYQQSLDQGLQFLIQYYNGEERAKGNILERFSAQQFPDLHSELNLSSLELGDSALYFCASSLRRFGETQYFGPGTRLLVL.

V gene TRBV2 combines with J gene TRBJ1-2; D remains ambiguous. Germline CDR1 is SNHLY and CDR2 is FYNNEI. Deletions cut 8 bases from V and 4 bases from J, with 17 bases between. CDR3 length: 14 amino acids. CDR3 in DNA: TGTGCCAGCGGACCAGGCGGGCAATTCTATGGCTACACCTTC. It yields the protein CASGPGGQFYGYTF.

V usage is TRBV10-3 and J usage is TRBJ2-7; the D gene is possibly TRBD2 (6 bases). There are 14 residues in the CDR3. The V gene's germline CDR1 is ENHRY and CDR2 SYGVKD. V lost 2 bases and J lost 0, with 8 bases in between. The CDR3 is CAISEAGSSYEQYF. The CDR3, as DNA: TGTGCCATCAGTGAGGCCGGGAGCTCCTACGAGCAGTACTTC.

This rearrangement joins TRBV4-1 to TRBJ1-1; D uncertain. The length of the CDR3 is 15 residues. V was shortened by 0 bases and J by 4 bases, with 12 bases between the two germline ends. Germline assignment: CDR1 MGHRA and CDR2 YSYEKL. This CDR3 reads CASSQEARWGTEAFF. The DNA for the CDR3 is TGCGCCAGCAGCCAAGAAGCCAGGTGGGGCACTGAAGCTTTCTTT.

This clone was observed a handful of times. CDR3 in amino acids: CASSQGDRGHGYTF. CDR3 sequence (DNA): TGCGCCAGCAGCCAAGGGGACAGGGGACATGGCTACACCTTC. V usage is TRBV4-1 and J usage is TRBJ1-2; TRBD1 matches at 10 bases. This CDR3 has 14 amino acids. CDR1 is MGHRA and CDR2 is YSYEKL in the germline V gene. V shed 1 base, J shed 6 bases, and the junction held 2 bases outside the gene matches.

V and J are TRBV2 and TRBJ1-6, with D unresolved. Germline V gives CDR1 SNHLY, CDR2 FYNNEI. The CDR3 is 14 residues long. V dropped 5 bases and J dropped 4 bases, with 9 bases sitting between them. In DNA, the CDR3 is TGTGCCAGCAGTCAACGAGGTTATAATTCACCCCTCCACTTT. Translated: CASSQRGYNSPLHF.

The gene calls are TRBV28 and TRBJ2-7; D is uncertain. The CDR3 length is 12 residues. Trimming pared 3 bases from V and 5 bases from J, leaving 8 bases between. Looked up from germline, CDR1 is MDHEN and CDR2 is SYDVKM. Here the CDR3 DNA reads TGTGCCAGCAGTTTCGCTGGGGACGAGCAGTACTTC. Residues: CASSFAGDEQYF. Full variable domain (remainder filled in from reference TRBV28 and TRBJ2-7): DVKVTQSSRYLVKRTGEKVFLECVQDMDHENMFWYRQDPGLGLRLIYFSYDVKMKEKGDIPEGYSVSREKKERFSLILESASTNQTSMYLCASSFAGDEQYFGPGTRLTVT.

The sample holds one count of this clone. The rearrangement links TRBV4-1 to TRBJ2-7; D gene uncertain. Between the trimmed V and J ends, which lost 3 bases and 3 bases, there was a span of 12 bases. The CDR3 is made up of 14 amino acids. Germline V gene sequence: CDR1 MGHRA, CDR2 YSYEKL. The CDR3 coding sequence is TGCGCCAGCAGCCAGGACCCCTCGGGCTACGAGCAGTACTTC. Translation: CASSQDPSGYEQYF.

The J gene is TRBJ1-1, the V gene TRBV6-5; possible D gene TRBD1, 5 bases. This CDR3 is built from 16 residues. Trimming stripped 0 bases from V and 1 base from J, with 12 bases between. CDR1 is MNHEY, CDR2 SVGAGI, per germline. For the CDR3, the DNA is TGTGCCAGCAGTTACTCCGTAAGACAGCCGAACACTGAAGCTTTCTTT. Translating gives CASSYSVRQPNTEAFF.

J is TRBJ2-7 and V is TRBV5-1; 8 nucleotides align to TRBD1. Germline V gene lookup returns CDR1 SGHRS and CDR2 YFSETQ. The V segment lost 4 bases and the J segment 1 base; nucleotides outside the gene matches: 13. CDR3 length: 17 residues. CDR3 DNA sequence: TGCGCCAGCAGCCCGCCGCGGACAGGGACCGGATCCTACGAGCAGTACTTC. Translating it yields CASSPPRTGTGSYEQYF.

In this sample, this clone turned up a few times. V is TRBV10-2 and J is TRBJ1-3; D unclear. The V end lost 3 bases, the J end lost 4 bases, and 13 bases lay between the germline ends. Germline V gene data show CDR1 as WSHSY and CDR2 as SAAADI. CDR3 length: 15 residues. The CDR3 DNA follows: TGCGCCAGCAGTGATAGTGGGCGAACAGGAAACACCATATATTTT. Encoded protein: CASSDSGRTGNTIYF.

The J gene is TRBJ1-5, the V gene TRBV5-6; D remains unclear. Trimming removed 0 bases at V and 4 bases at J, with 14 bases between. Germline CDR1 SGHDT, CDR2 YYEEEE. The CDR3 runs to 16 residues. The CDR3 spells CASSLAGGEWNQPQHF. The CDR3 DNA reads as TGTGCCAGCAGCTTGGCGGGTGGGGAATGGAATCAGCCCCAGCATTTT.

The genes are TRBV4-1 and TRBJ1-2; a possible D gene is TRBD1 (6 bases). Germline CDR1 MGHRA, CDR2 YSYEKL. The V end lost 4 bases, the J end lost 11 bases, and 17 bases lay between the germline ends. The CDR3 is 13 amino acids. Here the CDR3 DNA reads TGCGCCAGCAGCCCTCGGGGGAGGGGGAGGTACACCTTC. This encodes CASSPRGRGRYTF.

In its sample, this clone was seen a few times. V and J are TRBV2 and TRBJ1-1; TRBD1 matches 7 bases. Trimming cost V 5 bases and J 7 bases; bases outside gene matches: 4. Germline V gene lookup returns CDR1 SNHLY and CDR2 FYNNEI. The CDR3 contains 12 residues. In nucleotides, the CDR3 is TGTGCCAGCAGTAGACAGGGCGGTGAAGCTTTCTTT. Amino acid sequence: CASSRQGGEAFF.

The V call is TRBV27, the J call TRBJ2-1; no clear D gene. The CDR3 is 12 amino acids. Germline assignment: CDR1 MNHEY and CDR2 SMNVEV (reference sequence). V was trimmed by 6 bases and J by 3 bases, leaving 6 bases between them. The CDR3 spells CASRYNYNEQFF. The CDR3 DNA is TGTGCCAGCAGGTACAACTACAATGAGCAGTTCTTC.

The chain combines TRBV11-2 with TRBJ2-1; the D is unclear. Trimming took 0 bases from V and 6 from J, leaving 6 bases between them. Germline CDR1 SGHAT, CDR2 FQNNGV. The CDR3 runs to 13 residues. The CDR3 nucleotides read TGTGCCAGCAGCTTAGATCCCGGCAATGAGCAGTTCTTC. This sequence encodes CASSLDPGNEQFF.

The chain links TRBV19 to TRBJ1-4; 7 nucleotides agree with TRBD1. This CDR3 region has 16 residues. With 4 bases clipped from V and 5 bases from J, the junction kept 10 bases outside the gene matches. Germline loops: CDR1 LNHDA, CDR2 SQIVND (reference sequence). For the CDR3, the DNA is TGTGCCAGTAGTAAGATCCGGGACAGACAAAATGAAAAACTGTTTTTT. Its protein product is CASSKIRDRQNEKLFF.

The chain recombines TRBV5-1 with TRBJ1-1; TRBD1 matches 9 bases. Germline CDR1 SGHRS, CDR2 YFSETQ. The CDR3 is made up of 13 amino acids. The J segment lost 2 bases and the V segment lost 5 bases, leaving 1 base of the junction unmatched. CDR3 DNA: TGCGCCAGCAGACAGGGGGCCAACACTGAAGCTTTCTTT. Translation: CASRQGANTEAFF.

The V gene is TRBV7-9, the J gene TRBJ2-5; TRBD1 is a possible D gene (5 bases). The V gene's germline CDR1 is SEHNR and CDR2 FQNEAQ (reference sequence). The germline V and J ends were trimmed by 3 bases and 2 bases, with 13 bases remaining between them. This CDR3 is built from 15 residues. This CDR3 reads CASSLPSQGQETQYF. The DNA of the CDR3 is TGTGCCAGCAGCTTGCCGAGCCAGGGTCAAGAGACCCAGTACTTC. The full variable domain, its missing parts supplied by reference TRBV7-9 and TRBJ2-5, is DTGVSQNPRHKITKRGQNVTFRCDPISEHNRLYWYRQTLGQGPEFLTYFQNEAQLEKSRLLSDRFSAERPKGSFSTLEIQRTEQGDSAMYLCASSLPSQGQETQYFGPGTRLLVL.